This record covers a single T cell receptor (beta chain). From germline, CDR1 is SGHRS and CDR2 YFSETQ. This CDR3 contains 13 residues. Trimming took off 3 bases at V and 4 bases at J, with 10 bases between the two ends. The data were obtained in a study of blood T cell repertoires in COVID-19. The wider study: Italy, Spain and the United States were the sources of the convalescent and acute COVID-19 samples.

Under the authors' procedure: Scientists estimated how many nucleated cells there were by amplifying reference gene primers. Data came from immunoSEQ multiplex PCR; TCRdb stores just in-frame clones and leaves some out. The V and J calls and the clone size are those of that table, but D and trimming were determined from the DNA. The sample records more than 150,000 clones, 60% to 80% being singletons. Participants, about 18 to 90 years old, spanned around 25 US areas. The source material was PBMCs or T cells enriched from blood (not recorded which). The clonotype comes from a man aged 55 to 70 who had been exposed to COVID-19. The rearrangement uses TRBV5-1 and TRBJ1-1; D is undetermined. CDR3 nucleotides: TGCGCCAGCAGCTCGCCCTCAGTCACTGAAGCTTTCTTT. As protein: CASSSPSVTEAFF. Variable domain in full (rest from reference TRBV5-1 and TRBJ1-1): KAGVTQTPRYLIKTRGQQVTLSCSPISGHRSVSWYQQTPGQGLQFLFEYFSETQRNKGNFPGRFSGRQFSNSRSEMNVSTLELGDSALYLCASSSPSVTEAFFGQGTRLTVV.